The present T cell receptor (beta chain) was sequenced within a study of glioma-infiltrating T cells after dendritic cell vaccination. Study observations and caveats: Few patients contributed both blood and tumor specimens.

Comments on this clone: Its antigen is as yet unknown.

The time point was: after dendritic cell vaccination, including at tumor progression/relapse. All glioblastoma patients lacked an isocitrate dehydrogenase mutation. This CDR3 is 16 amino acids long. V was pared by 4 bases and J by 6 bases, with 10 bases of the junction left unmatched. Germline loops: CDR1 SGHDT, CDR2 YYEEEE. Input was roughly 2.2 ug genomic DNA, or all available if less. The method was immunoSEQ multiplex PCR; TCRdb's version includes in-frame clones alone and lacks a portion of them. The sample lists about 50,000 clones, about 85% occurring once. The rearrangement joins TRBV5-6 to TRBJ2-3, with 11 bases lining up with TRBD2. The sequence derives from a human donor with glioblastoma. The sequences come from blood, collected after dendritic cell vaccination. The DNA of the CDR3 is TGTGCCAGCAGCCAATTACTAGCGGGGGTAGGGGATACGCAGTATTTT. As protein: CASSQLLAGVGDTQYF.